The rows below give T cell receptor beta chains drawn from one sample of a study of T cells in Graves' hyperthyroidism and ophthalmopathy. TCRdb reprocessed the multiplex PCR reads with MiXCR, giving one entry per CDR3 protein. In the table there are hundreds of thousands of distinct CDR3 sequences, 15% to 20% of which are singletons. The sample comprised blood. Receptors were obtained from a woman under 40 with Graves' hyperthyroidism. CDR3s include the opening cysteine and the closing phenylalanine or tryptophan. Fields, in order: V gene, J gene, D gene, clone size, CDR3 protein, CDR3 DNA. A D gene is named only where the DNA matches it firmly. For some rows the clone size is stated as once, few or many, or as a class when expanded; others skip it.

>TRBV10-3|TRBJ2-7|TRBD2|many
CAIRLAGSYEQYF
TGTGCCATCAGACTAGCGGGCTCCTACGAGCAGTACTTC
>TRBV7-9|TRBJ1-2|-|many
CASSSGTGFSPYYGYTF
TGTGCCAGCAGCTCAGGAACAGGGTTTTCCCCTTACTATGGCTACACCTTC
>TRBV5-1|TRBJ1-5|-|many
CASSLGGVNNQPQHF
TGCGCCAGCAGCTTGGGTGGTGTGAACAATCAGCCCCAGCATTTT
>TRBV4-1|TRBJ1-5|-|-
CASSQEGGARQPQHF
TGCGCCAGCAGCCAAGAGGGTGGGGCGCGACAGCCCCAGCATTTT
>TRBV20-1|TRBJ2-2|-|few
CSARDKTGRGPGELFF
TGCAGTGCTAGAGATAAAACAGGGCGGGGTCCCGGGGAGCTGTTTTTT
>TRBV2|TRBJ2-2|-|many
CASGDPRGELFF
TGTGCCAGCGGGGATCCGAGGGGGGAGCTGTTTTTT
>TRBV6-5|TRBJ1-6|-|few
CASNYRREGNSPLHF
TGTGCCAGCAATTACCGACGGGAGGGGAATTCACCCCTCCACTTT
>TRBV15|TRBJ1-5|TRBD1|few
CATSRGWDRSNQPQHF
TGTGCCACCAGCAGAGGTTGGGACAGGAGCAATCAGCCCCAGCATTTT
>TRBV18|TRBJ2-5|-|-
CASSPRLDRRCETQYF
TGTGCCAGCTCACCACGCTTAGACAGACGATGTGAGACCCAGTACTTC
>TRBV5-1|TRBJ2-3|-|-
CASRDYKTDTQYF
TGCGCCAGCAGAGACTACAAAACGGATACGCAGTATTTT
>TRBV9|TRBJ2-7|-|-
CASSVDSSGYEQYF
TGTGCCAGCAGCGTAGATAGTAGCGGCTACGAGCAGTACTTC
>TRBV28|TRBJ1-6|TRBD1|few
CASTSDRGYSPLHF
TGTGCCAGCACAAGTGACAGGGGTTATTCACCCCTCCACTTT
>TRBV28|TRBJ2-1|-|many
CASSSQVTYNEQFF
TGTGCCAGCAGTTCACAGGTAACCTACAATGAGCAGTTCTTC
>TRBV7-3|TRBJ2-3|-|few
CASSPTITQDTQYF
TGTGCCAGCAGCCCGACCATCACCCAAGATACGCAGTATTTT
>TRBV6-2/TRBV6-3|TRBJ2-1|TRBD1|-
CASSSRTGGLFNEQFF
TGTGCCAGCAGTTCACGGACAGGGGGCTTATTTAATGAGCAGTTCTTC
>TRBV11-3|TRBJ2-1|TRBD1|-
CASRQGVSYNEQFF
TGTGCCAGCAGACAGGGGGTTTCCTACAATGAGCAGTTCTTC
>TRBV28|TRBJ2-3|-|many
CASSLGFGGRTDTQYF
TGTGCCAGCAGTTTAGGGTTTGGGGGGCGCACAGATACGCAGTATTTT
>TRBV3-1|TRBJ2-6|-|few
CASSQGGAGANVLTF
TGTGCCAGCAGCCAAGGGGGTGCTGGGGCCAACGTCCTGACTTTC
>TRBV9|TRBJ2-1|TRBD2|-
CASSVESLAGVYNEQFF
TGTGCCAGCAGCGTAGAGTCCCTAGCGGGAGTTTACAATGAGCAGTTCTTC
>TRBV20-1|TRBJ1-2|-|-
CSARDRGGNYGYTF
TGCAGTGCTAGAGATCGCGGCGGGAACTATGGCTACACCTTC